These T cell receptor beta chains were read from a single sample in a study of blood T cell repertoires in COVID-19. The data were produced by immunoSEQ multiplex PCR, yet TCRdb's version contains in-frame clones alone and is incomplete. The repertoire includes some 130,000 clones, around 90% of them detected once, and 4.6% sits in the top ten. Sequencing was performed on peripheral blood. The receptors here all came from a man aged 60-69 years with COVID-19, enrolled during active disease. Each CDR3 is given with its conserved first and last residue. The order of the fields is J gene, V gene, D gene, clone size, CDR3 protein, CDR3 DNA. D genes are given only for firm matches. Only part of the rows carry a size: once, few, many, or a class if the clone is expanded.

TRBJ2-3	TRBV18	.	.	CASQVTSTDTQYF	TGTGCCAGCCAAGTGACTAGCACAGATACGCAGTATTTT
TRBJ1-4	TRBV7-2	TRBD1	.	CASSLETGLEKLFF	TGTGCCAGCAGCTTAGAGACAGGGCTTGAAAAACTGTTTTTT
TRBJ1-4	TRBV29-1	TRBD1	.	CSVRGTGDIEKLFF	TGCAGCGTGCGCGGGACAGGGGATATAGAAAAACTGTTTTTT
TRBJ2-7	TRBV5-1	.	once	CASSFTAGSYEQYF	TGCGCCAGCAGCTTTACGGCGGGGTCCTACGAGCAGTACTTC
TRBJ2-5	TRBV30	.	once	CAWAPTAGETQYF	TGTGCCTGGGCCCCCACCGCCGGAGAGACCCAGTACTTC
TRBJ2-7	TRBV5-1	TRBD2	.	CASSLGASGYEQYF	TGCGCCAGCAGCTTGGGTGCTAGCGGCTACGAGCAGTACTTC
TRBJ1-1	TRBV11-1	.	.	CASSWEGNTEAFF	TGTGCCAGCAGCTGGGAGGGAAACACTGAAGCTTTCTTT
TRBJ2-7	TRBV5-6	.	.	CASSPGSYEQYF	TGTGCCAGCAGCCCCGGGTCTTACGAGCAGTACTTC
TRBJ2-7	TRBV4-1	.	.	CASSQPRAATYEQYF	TGCGCCAGCAGCCAACCCAGGGCAGCCACGTACGAGCAGTACTTC
TRBJ1-2	TRBV5-1	.	.	CASSSQKTSGYTF	TGCGCCAGCAGCTCACAGAAGACAAGTGGCTACACCTTC
TRBJ2-1	TRBV18	.	once	CASSPPSRSSYNEQFF	TGTGCCAGCTCACCACCGTCGAGGAGCTCCTACAATGAGCAGTTCTTC
TRBJ1-1	TRBV18	.	.	CASSPPRDGTEAFF	TGTGCCAGCTCACCCCCCAGGGATGGCACTGAAGCTTTCTTT
TRBJ1-1	TRBV6-5	.	.	CASNRGTHFETEAFF	TGTGCCAGCAATAGGGGTACCCATTTTGAGACTGAAGCTTTCTTT
TRBJ2-3	TRBV14	.	.	CASSQGWRASTDTQYF	TGTGCCAGCAGCCAAGGTTGGCGGGCCAGCACAGATACGCAGTATTTT
TRBJ1-1	TRBV3-1/TRBV3-2	TRBD1	.	CASSQGDRQAFF	TGTGCCAGCAGCCAAGGGGACAGACAAGCTTTCTTT
TRBJ2-7	TRBV18	TRBD1	.	CASSTGVHEQYF	TGTGCCAGCTCAACAGGGGTCCACGAGCAGTACTTC
TRBJ2-1	TRBV12-3/TRBV12-4	TRBD2	once	CASSLTTSGEQFF	TGTGCCAGCAGTTTAACGACTAGCGGTGAGCAGTTCTTC
TRBJ2-7	TRBV6-5	TRBD2	.	CASSILAGGIYEQYF	TGTGCCAGCAGTATTCTAGCGGGAGGGATATACGAGCAGTACTTC
TRBJ2-3	TRBV6-2/TRBV6-3	TRBD1	.	CASSFQGVDTQYF	TGTGCCAGCAGTTTCCAGGGGGTAGATACGCAGTATTTT
TRBJ1-5	TRBV30	.	.	CAWSPWGTGMWGNQPQHF	TGTGCCTGGAGTCCGTGGGGAACGGGAATGTGGGGCAATCAGCCCCAGCATTTT
TRBJ2-1	TRBV19	TRBD2	.	CASSPRTSGVNNEQFF	TGTGCCAGTAGCCCAAGGACTAGCGGGGTAAACAATGAGCAGTTCTTC
TRBJ1-2	TRBV6-8	TRBD1	.	CANRGGRTGKAYGYTF	TGTGCCAACAGAGGGGGAAGGACAGGGAAAGCCTATGGCTACACCTTC
TRBJ2-3	TRBV9	TRBD2	.	CASSVEGAGAGDTQYF	TGTGCCAGCAGCGTAGAAGGAGCGGGAGCGGGAGATACGCAGTATTTT
TRBJ2-2	TRBV27	TRBD2	.	CASSLRGGVGGELFF	TGTGCCAGCAGTTTACGGGGGGGCGTGGGCGGGGAGCTGTTTTTT
TRBJ1-2	TRBV6-5	TRBD1	.	CASRLGQGLSGYTF	TGTGCCAGCAGACTGGGACAGGGATTGAGCGGCTACACCTTC
TRBJ2-5	TRBV5-1	TRBD2	.	CASSFRLAETQYF	TGCGCCAGCAGCTTCAGACTAGCGGAGACCCAGTACTTC
TRBJ1-1	TRBV2	.	.	CASTQTRGMTEAFF	TGTGCCAGCACCCAAACCCGGGGTATGACTGAAGCTTTCTTT
TRBJ2-7	TRBV18	TRBD1	.	CASSGGTGAYPNEQYF	TGTGCCAGCTCAGGGGGGACAGGGGCCTACCCTAACGAGCAGTACTTC
TRBJ2-1	TRBV2	TRBD2	.	CASKVGYGTSGTNEQFF	TGTGCCAGCAAGGTGGGATACGGGACTAGCGGGACGAATGAGCAGTTCTTC
TRBJ2-1	TRBV12-5	TRBD2	.	CASGLDIAGDEQFF	TGTGCTAGTGGCTTAGATATAGCGGGAGATGAGCAGTTCTTC
TRBJ2-1	TRBV28	.	once	CAHRRGNEQFF	TGTGCCCACCGGCGGGGCAATGAGCAGTTCTTC
TRBJ1-5	TRBV2	.	.	CASTATVGNQPQHF	TGTGCCAGCACCGCGACAGTCGGCAATCAGCCCCAGCATTTT
TRBJ2-7	TRBV30	.	.	CAWSAGLFYEQYF	TGTGCCTGGAGCGCCGGACTATTCTACGAGCAGTACTTC
TRBJ1-2	TRBV3-1/TRBV3-2	TRBD1	.	CASSRDRPGEDYGYTF	TGTGCCAGCAGTCGGGACAGGCCTGGGGAGGACTATGGCTACACCTTC